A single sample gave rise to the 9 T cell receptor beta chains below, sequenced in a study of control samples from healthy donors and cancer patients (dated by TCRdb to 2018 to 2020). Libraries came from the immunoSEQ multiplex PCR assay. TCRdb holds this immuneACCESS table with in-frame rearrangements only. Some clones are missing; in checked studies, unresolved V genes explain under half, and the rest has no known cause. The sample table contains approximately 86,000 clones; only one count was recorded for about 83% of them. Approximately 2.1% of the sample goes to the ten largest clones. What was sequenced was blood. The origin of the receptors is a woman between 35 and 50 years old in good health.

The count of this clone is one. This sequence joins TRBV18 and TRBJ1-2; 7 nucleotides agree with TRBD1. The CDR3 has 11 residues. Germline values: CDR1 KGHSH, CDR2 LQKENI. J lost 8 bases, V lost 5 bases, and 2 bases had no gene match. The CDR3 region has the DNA TGTGCCAGCTCATTACAGGGGGGCTACACCTTC. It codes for CASSLQGGYTF.

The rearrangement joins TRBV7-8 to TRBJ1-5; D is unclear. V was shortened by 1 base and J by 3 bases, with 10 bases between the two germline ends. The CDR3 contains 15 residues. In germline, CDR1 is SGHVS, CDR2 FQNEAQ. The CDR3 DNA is TGTGCCAGCAGCTTAGTTTCTGGGTTCAATCAGCCCCAGCATTTT. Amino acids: CASSLVSGFNQPQHF.

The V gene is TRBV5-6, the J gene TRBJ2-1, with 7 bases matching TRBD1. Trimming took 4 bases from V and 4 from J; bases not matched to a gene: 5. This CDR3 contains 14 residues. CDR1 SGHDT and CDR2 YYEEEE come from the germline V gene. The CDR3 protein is CASSLGQFYNEQFF. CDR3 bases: TGTGCCAGCAGCCTGGGACAGTTTTACAATGAGCAGTTCTTC.

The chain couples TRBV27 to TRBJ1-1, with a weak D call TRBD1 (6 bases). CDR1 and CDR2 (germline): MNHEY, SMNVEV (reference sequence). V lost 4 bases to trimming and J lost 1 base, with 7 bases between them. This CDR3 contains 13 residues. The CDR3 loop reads CASSSQGNTEAFF. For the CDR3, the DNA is TGTGCCAGCAGTTCACAGGGGAACACTGAAGCTTTCTTT.

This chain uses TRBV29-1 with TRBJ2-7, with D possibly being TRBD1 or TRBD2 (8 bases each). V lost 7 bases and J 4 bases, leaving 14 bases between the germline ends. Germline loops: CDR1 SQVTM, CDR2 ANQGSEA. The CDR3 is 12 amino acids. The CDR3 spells CSAGRDRYEQYF. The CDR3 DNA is TGCAGCGCCGGGAGGGACAGGTACGAGCAGTACTTC.

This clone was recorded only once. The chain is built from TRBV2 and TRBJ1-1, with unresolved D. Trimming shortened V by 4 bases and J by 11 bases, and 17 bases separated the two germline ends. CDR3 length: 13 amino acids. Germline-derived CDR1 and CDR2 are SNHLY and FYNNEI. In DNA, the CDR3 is TGTGCCAGCAGTGCCCTGGAGGGAGAGATGGCTTTCTTT. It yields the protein CASSALEGEMAFF.

As DNA, the CDR3 is TGCGCCAGCAGCCAGGGGCGGGAAGATGGCTACACCTTC. This encodes CASSQGREDGYTF. The chain is built from TRBV4-3 and TRBJ1-2, with a tentative D call TRBD1 (5 bases). CDR1 is LGHNA and CDR2 is YSLEER in the germline V gene. Trimming cost V 3 bases and J 6 bases, with 11 bases left between them. There are 13 residues in the CDR3.

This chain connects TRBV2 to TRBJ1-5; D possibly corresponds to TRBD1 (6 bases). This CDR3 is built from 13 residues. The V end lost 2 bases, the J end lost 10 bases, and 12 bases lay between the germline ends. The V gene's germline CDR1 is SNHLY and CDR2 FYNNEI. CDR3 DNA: TGTGCCAGCAGTGAAAGACAGGTATCCCCCCAGCATTTT. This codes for CASSERQVSPQHF.

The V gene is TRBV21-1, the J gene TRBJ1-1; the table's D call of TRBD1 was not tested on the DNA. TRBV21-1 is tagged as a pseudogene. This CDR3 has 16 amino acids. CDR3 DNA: TGTGCCAGCAGCAAACGGTGGGGACAGGCTTACACTGAAGCTTTCTTT. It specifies CASSKRWGQAYTEAFF.